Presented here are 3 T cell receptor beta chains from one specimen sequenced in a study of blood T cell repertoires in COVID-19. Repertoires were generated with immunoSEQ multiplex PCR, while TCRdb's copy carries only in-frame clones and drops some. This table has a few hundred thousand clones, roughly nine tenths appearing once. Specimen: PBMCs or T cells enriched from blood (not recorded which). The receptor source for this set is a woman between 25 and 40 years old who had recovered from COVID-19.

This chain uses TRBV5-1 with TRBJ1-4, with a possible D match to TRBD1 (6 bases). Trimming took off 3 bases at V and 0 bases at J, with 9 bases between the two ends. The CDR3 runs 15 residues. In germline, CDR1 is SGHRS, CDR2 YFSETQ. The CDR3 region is CASSYGTTTNEKLFF. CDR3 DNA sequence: TGCGCCAGCAGCTATGGGACAACAACTAATGAAAAACTGTTTTTT.

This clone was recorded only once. CDR3 bases: TGTGCCTGGAGACCCGGCTATGCAGGGAACACCGGGGAGCTGTTTTTT. It specifies CAWRPGYAGNTGELFF. The chain employs TRBV30 and TRBJ2-2; D gene unclear. Trimming cost V 3 bases and J 1 base, with 15 bases left between them. The V gene's germline CDR1 is GTSNPN and CDR2 SVGIG (reference sequence). This CDR3 has 16 residues.

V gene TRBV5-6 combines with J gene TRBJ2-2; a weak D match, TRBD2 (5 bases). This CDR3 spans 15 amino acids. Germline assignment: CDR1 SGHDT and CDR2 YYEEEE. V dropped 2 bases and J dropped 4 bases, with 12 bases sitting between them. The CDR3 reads CASSFYGSGTGELFF. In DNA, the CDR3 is TGTGCCAGCAGCTTTTATGGGAGTGGCACCGGGGAGCTGTTTTTT.